This T cell receptor (beta chain) was documented in a study of T cell repertoires in cytomegalovirus infection. Study-wide results and caveats: Public TCR beta family frequency separated CMV-and-HLA carriers, including in an independent cohort.

This CDR3 has 17 amino acids. With V trimmed by 0 bases and J by 2 bases, 7 bases remained unmatched. The germline V gene encodes CDR1 MGHRA and CDR2 YSYEKL. This clonotype has only a few counts. Its antigen remains unknown. TCRdb re-called the reads with MiXCR, one entry per CDR3 protein. Seen here are 95,000 to 120,000 distinct CDR3 sequences, around 31% observed once, and the top ten hold 40% to 45%. The chain employs TRBV4-1 and TRBJ1-5; 7 bases agree with TRBD1. The clonotype was recovered from a human donor in good health (CMV status not recorded). Some clones in this sample may be carry-over from other donors' samples. This specimen consisted of CD8+ T cells from cultured PBMCs, obtained from culture after CMV antigen stimulation. The CDR3 DNA follows: TGCGCCAGCAGCCAAGATTTGAGGGGGCCGGGCAATCAGCCCCAGCATTTT. As protein: CASSQDLRGPGNQPQHF.